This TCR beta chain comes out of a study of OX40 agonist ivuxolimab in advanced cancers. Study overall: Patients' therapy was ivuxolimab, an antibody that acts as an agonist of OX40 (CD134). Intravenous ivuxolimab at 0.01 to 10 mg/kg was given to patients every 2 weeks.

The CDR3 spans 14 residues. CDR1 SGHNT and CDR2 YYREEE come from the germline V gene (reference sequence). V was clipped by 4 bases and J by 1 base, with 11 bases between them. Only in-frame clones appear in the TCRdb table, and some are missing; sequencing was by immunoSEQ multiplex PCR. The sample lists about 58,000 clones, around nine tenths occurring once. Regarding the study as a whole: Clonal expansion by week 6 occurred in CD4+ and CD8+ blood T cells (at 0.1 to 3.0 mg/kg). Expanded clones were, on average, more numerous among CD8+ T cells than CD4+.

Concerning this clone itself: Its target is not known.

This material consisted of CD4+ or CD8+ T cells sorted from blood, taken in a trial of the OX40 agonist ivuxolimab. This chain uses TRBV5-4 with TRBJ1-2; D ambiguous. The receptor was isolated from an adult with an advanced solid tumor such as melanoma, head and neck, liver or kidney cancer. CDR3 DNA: TGTGCCAGCAGCGCCGCAGCAAATAACTATGGCTACACCTTC. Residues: CASSAAANNYGYTF.